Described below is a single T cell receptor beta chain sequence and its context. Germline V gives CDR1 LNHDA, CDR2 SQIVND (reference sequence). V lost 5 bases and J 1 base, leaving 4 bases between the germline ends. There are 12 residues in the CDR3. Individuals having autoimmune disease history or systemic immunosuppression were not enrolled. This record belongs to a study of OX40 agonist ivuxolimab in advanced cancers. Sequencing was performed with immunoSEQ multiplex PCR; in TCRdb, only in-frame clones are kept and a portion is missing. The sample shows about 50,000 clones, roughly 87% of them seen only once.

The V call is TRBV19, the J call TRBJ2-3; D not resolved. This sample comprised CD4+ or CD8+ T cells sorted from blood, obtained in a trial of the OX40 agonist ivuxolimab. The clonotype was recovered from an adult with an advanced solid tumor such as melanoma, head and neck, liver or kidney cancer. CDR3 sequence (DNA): TGTGCCAGTAGTTCCGGCACAGATACGCAGTATTTT. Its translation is CASSSGTDTQYF.